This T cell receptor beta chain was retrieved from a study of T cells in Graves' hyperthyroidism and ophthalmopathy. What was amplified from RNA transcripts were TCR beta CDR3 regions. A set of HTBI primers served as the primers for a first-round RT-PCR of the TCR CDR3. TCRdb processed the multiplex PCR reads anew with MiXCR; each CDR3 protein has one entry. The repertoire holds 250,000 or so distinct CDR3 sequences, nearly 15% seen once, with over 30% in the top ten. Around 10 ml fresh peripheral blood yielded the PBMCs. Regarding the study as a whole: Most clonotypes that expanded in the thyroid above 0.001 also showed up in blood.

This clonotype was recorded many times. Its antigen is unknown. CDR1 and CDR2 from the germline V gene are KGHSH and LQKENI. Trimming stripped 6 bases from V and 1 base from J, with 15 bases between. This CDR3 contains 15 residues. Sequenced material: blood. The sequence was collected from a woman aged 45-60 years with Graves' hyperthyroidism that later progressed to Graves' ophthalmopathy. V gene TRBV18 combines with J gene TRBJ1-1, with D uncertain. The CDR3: CASSSTVRRNTEAFF. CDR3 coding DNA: TGTGCCAGCTCCTCTACCGTACGGAGGAACACTGAAGCTTTCTTT.